This passage covers 16 T cell receptor beta chains from one sample sequenced in a study of blood T cells in healthy people across ages. PCR was performed a second time for about 7 to 11 cycles using a sample-barcoded 5' primer and a J-beta primer mix. TCRdb analysed the 5' RACE reads with MiXCR anew, one entry per CDR3 protein. The profile covers over a million distinct CDR3 sequences, with around 40% appearing a single time and about 4% taken by the ten largest. The sample was blood. Every receptor here comes from a woman between 18 and 29 years old in good health.

This chain connects TRBV18 to TRBJ2-7; 9 bases fit TRBD1. V lost 0 bases and J lost 3; bases outside the gene matches: 6. The CDR3 contains 16 residues. Per the germline V gene, CDR1 is KGHSH and CDR2 is LQKENI. CDR3 sequence: CASSPPGQGRLYEQYF. The CDR3 DNA sequence: TGTGCCAGCTCACCACCTGGACAGGGGAGACTCTACGAGCAGTACTTC. The variable domain in full, with the rest retrieved from reference TRBV18 and TRBJ2-7, is NAGVMQNPRHLVRRRGQEARLRCSPMKGHSHVYWYRQLPEEGLKFMVYLQKENIIDESGMPKERFSAEFPKEGPSILRIQQVVRGDSAAYFCASSPPGQGRLYEQYFGPGTRLTVT.

The V gene is TRBV2, the J gene TRBJ1-1; the D gene is possibly TRBD1 (6 bases). The CDR3 has 11 residues. V was cut by 6 bases and J by 6 bases, with 8 bases left in between. CDR1 SNHLY and CDR2 FYNNEI come from the germline V gene. Here the CDR3 DNA reads TGTGCCAGCAGAGAGGGGGCTGAAGCTTTCTTT. It yields the protein CASREGAEAFF.

The chain combines TRBV5-1 with TRBJ1-2, with D unclear. The CDR3 contains 15 residues. V dropped 3 bases and J dropped 0 bases, with 12 bases sitting between them. Germline CDR1 is SGHRS and CDR2 is YFSETQ. CDR3 sequence reads: CASSSNMGANYGYTF. Written as DNA, the CDR3 is TGCGCCAGCAGCTCGAACATGGGAGCTAACTATGGCTACACCTTC. The full variable domain, completed using reference TRBV5-1 and TRBJ1-2, is KAGVTQTPRYLIKTRGQQVTLSCSPISGHRSVSWYQQTPGQGLQFLFEYFSETQRNKGNFPGRFSGRQFSNSRSEMNVSTLELGDSALYLCASSSNMGANYGYTFGSGTRLTVV.

V is TRBV6-5 and J is TRBJ1-1; 9 bases match TRBD1. With 4 bases clipped from V and 4 bases from J, the junction kept 4 bases outside the gene matches. This CDR3 has 14 amino acids. CDR1 and CDR2 from the germline V gene are MNHEY and SVGAGI. The CDR3 sequence: CASSSDRGATEAFF. For the CDR3, the DNA is TGTGCCAGCAGTTCGGACAGGGGAGCCACTGAAGCTTTCTTT.

This clonotype was seen a few times. V and J are TRBV4-2 and TRBJ2-1; no reliable D call. The CDR3 has 16 residues. Trimming pared 4 bases from V and 1 base from J, leaving 14 bases between. Germline CDR1 LGHNA, CDR2 YNFKEQ. This CDR3 is CASSRRVADSYNEQFF. The CDR3 DNA is TGTGCCAGCAGCCGTCGGGTAGCCGATTCCTACAATGAGCAGTTCTTC.

As regards this clonotype: One junction end disagrees with the germline gene, perhaps due to a read error. This chain links TRBV4-3 with TRBJ1-2, with D possibly TRBD1 on 6 matching bases. The CDR3 sequence is 14 residues long. The germline CDR1 and CDR2 sequences are LGHNA and YSLEER. CDR3 loop: CASSQQGEPYGYTF. The CDR3 nucleotides are TGCGCCAGCAGTCAACAGGGTGAGCCCTATGGCTACACTTTC.

The CDR3 nucleotides read TGTGCCAGCTCACCACTAGCGGGAGGGCCCCCGGGTGCCAAAAACATTCAGTACTTC. It specifies CASSPLAGGPPGAKNIQYF. V gene TRBV18 combines with J gene TRBJ2-4; 11 bases fit TRBD2. The V segment lost 1 base and the J segment 1 base; nucleotides outside the gene matches: 9. CDR1 KGHSH and CDR2 LQKENI come from the germline V gene. The CDR3 contains 19 residues.

The chain couples TRBV7-8 to TRBJ1-2; D remains ambiguous. Germline V gene sequence: CDR1 SGHVS, CDR2 FQNEAQ. The CDR3 contains 14 residues. The V end lost 3 bases, the J end lost 5 bases, and 13 bases lay between the germline ends. The CDR3 sequence is CASSFYDFGYGYTF. The CDR3 DNA is TGTGCCAGCAGCTTCTACGACTTCGGGTATGGCTACACCTTC.

The chain carries TRBV6-2 or TRBV6-3 and TRBJ2-5, with 8 bases that match TRBD2. The DNA end is a closer match to TRBJ2-7, so the J assignment may be wrong. CDR1 and CDR2 from the germline V gene are MNHEY and SVGEGT. The CDR3 is 15 residues long. This chain's CDR3 is CASSSPAGVPYEQYF. The CDR3 coding sequence is TGTGCCAGCAGTTCTCCAGCGGGGGTTCCCTACGAGCAGTACTTC.

CDR3 in DNA: TGCAGTGCTCCTCACCGGGCTAGCTCCTACGAGCAGTACTTC. Protein sequence: CSAPHRASSYEQYF. The chain joins TRBV20-1 to TRBJ2-7; D remains ambiguous. Per germline, CDR1 DFQATT and CDR2 SNEGSKA (reference sequence). The V end lost 5 bases, the J end lost 0 bases, and 14 bases lay between the germline ends. CDR3 length: 14 amino acids.

V and J are TRBV20-1 and TRBJ1-2, with D hard to call. Trimming shortened V by 7 bases and J by 4 bases, and 19 bases separated the two germline ends. This CDR3 has 14 amino acids. Germline V lookup: CDR1 DFQATT, CDR2 SNEGSKA (reference sequence). This chain's CDR3 is CSVVRARLTYGYTF. The CDR3 DNA reads as TGCAGTGTGGTTCGGGCCCGCCTCACCTATGGCTACACCTTC.

There are a few counts of this clonotype. Compared with germline, one end of the junction differs, possibly owing to a read error. V and J are TRBV6-5 and TRBJ2-1, with TRBD2 identical over 7 bases. Germline CDR1 and CDR2: MNHEY and SVGAGI. This CDR3 is 15 amino acids long. The CDR3 DNA reads as TGTGCCAGCAGTTACCTCCTAGCGGCCTACAGTGAGCAGTTCTTC. Encoded protein: CASSYLLAAYSEQFF.

The rearrangement joins TRBV7-8 to TRBJ2-1; D may match TRBD1 or TRBD2 (5 bases each). The V and J ends lost 5 bases and 2 bases respectively, with 16 bases between them. The germline gives CDR1 SGHVS, CDR2 FQNEAQ. The CDR3 is 16 amino acids. CDR3 amino acids: CASSRGDEGPYNEQFF. In DNA form, the CDR3 reads TGTGCCAGCAGCCGGGGCGACGAGGGCCCCTACAATGAGCAGTTCTTC.

This chain connects TRBV6-1 to TRBJ2-2; D call uncertain. CDR3 length: 14 residues. CDR1 is MNHNS, CDR2 SASEGT, per germline. The V end was cut by 4 bases, the J end by 2 bases, with 8 bases between. CDR3 residues: CASSGRINTGELFF. For the CDR3, the DNA is TGTGCCAGCAGTGGCCGGATTAACACCGGGGAGCTGTTTTTT.

The rearrangement uses TRBV10-2 and TRBJ1-2; D may be TRBD1 (5 bases). The V and J ends lost 8 bases and 2 bases respectively, with 15 bases between them. The V gene's germline CDR1 is WSHSY and CDR2 SAAADI. The CDR3 consists of 14 residues. CDR3 sequence: CASLSEGVNYGYTF. The DNA of the CDR3 is TGCGCCAGCCTATCAGAAGGGGTCAACTATGGCTACACCTTC.

The rearrangement links TRBV27 to TRBJ2-1; tentative D call: TRBD2 (5 bases). The CDR3 consists of 14 residues. Germline values: CDR1 MNHEY, CDR2 SMNVEV (reference sequence). Trimming pared 2 bases from V and 8 bases from J, leaving 13 bases between. The CDR3 region is CASSLNRGWDEQFF. CDR3 sequence (DNA): TGTGCCAGCAGTTTAAATCGGGGTTGGGATGAGCAGTTCTTC.